Listed here are 28 T cell receptor beta chains from one sample, sequenced in a study of graft-versus-host responses after intestinal transplantation. Method: immunoSEQ multiplex PCR; TCRdb's copy keeps in-frame clones and lacks some. The repertoire consists of some 6,600 clones, with more than 25% occurring once and the leading ten covering 3.5% to 4%. The specimen comprised alloreactive CD4+ T cells from a mixed lymphocyte reaction culture, sampled before transplantation. The subset was: CFSE-low proliferating T cells sorted from approximately 6-day pre-transplant mixed lymphocyte reaction (GvH or HvG direction). These TCRs come from a human patient who was an organ donor for intestinal transplantation.

The table lists this clone with a few counts. This chain links TRBV5-5 with TRBJ2-3; TRBD1 matches 8 bases. Trimming took 2 bases from V and 4 from J; bases not matched to a gene: 3. CDR1 is SGHKS and CDR2 is YYEKEE in the germline V gene (reference sequence). This CDR3 comprises 14 residues. The chain's CDR3 is CASSLATGADTQYF. The CDR3 region has the DNA TGTGCCAGCAGCTTAGCGACAGGGGCAGATACGCAGTATTTT. Full variable domain (missing parts from reference TRBV5-5 and TRBJ2-3): DAGVTQSPTHLIKTRGQQVTLRCSPISGHKSVSWYQQVLGQGPQFIFQYYEKEERGRGNFPDRFSARQFPNYSSELNVNALLLGDSALYLCASSLATGADTQYFGPGTRLTVL.

This clone was detected a few times. The chain carries TRBV7-6 and TRBJ2-7; 8 bases fit TRBD2. V trimming: 2 bases; J trimming: 7 bases; junction bases outside the gene matches: 10. This CDR3 comprises 15 residues. Germline V gene data show CDR1 as SGHVS and CDR2 as FNYEAQ. The CDR3 nucleotides read TGTGCCAGCAGCTTAACTTCGGGGGGGGTCAGGGAGCAGTACTTC. It codes for CASSLTSGGVREQYF.

The chain joins TRBV9 to TRBJ2-7; 9 nucleotides align to TRBD1. The germline gives CDR1 SGDLS, CDR2 YYNGEE. The CDR3 loop spans 13 amino acids. V lost 3 bases to trimming and J lost 6 bases; unmatched junction nucleotides: 4. The CDR3 coding sequence is TGTGCCAGCAGCGCACAGGGGGCGCGCGAGCAGTACTTC. Translated: CASSAQGAREQYF.

V and J are TRBV4-1 and TRBJ1-2; D possibly corresponds to TRBD1 (5 bases). The CDR3 consists of 16 residues. V was pared by 2 bases and J by 4 bases, with 17 bases between. Germline V gives CDR1 MGHRA, CDR2 YSYEKL. The DNA for the CDR3 is TGCGCCAGCAGCCAAAAGACCAGCAGGGCTGCCTATGGCTACACCTTC. Translation: CASSQKTSRAAYGYTF.

The chain employs TRBV11-2 and TRBJ1-3; D remains ambiguous. Germline CDR1 reads SGHAT; CDR2 reads FQNNGV. This CDR3 is 15 amino acids long. V was trimmed by 1 base and J by 10 bases, leaving 17 bases between them. CDR3 DNA: TGTGCCAGCAGCTTAGCCCGGGCGGCCCAGCGGACCATATATTTT. Translated, it gives CASSLARAAQRTIYF.

This chain connects TRBV2 to TRBJ2-5; 10 bases align to TRBD2. Germline V lookup: CDR1 SNHLY, CDR2 FYNNEI. The V gene end was trimmed by 10 bases and the J gene end by 3 bases; junction bases not matched to a gene: 11. The CDR3 loop spans 15 amino acids. CDR3 DNA sequence: TGTGCCACCAGGACTAGCGGTTCCCAAAAAGAGACCCAGTACTTC. Encoded protein: CATRTSGSQKETQYF. Full variable domain (remainder filled in from reference TRBV2 and TRBJ2-5): EPEVTQTPSHQVTQMGQEVILRCVPISNHLYFYWYRQILGQKVEFLVSFYNNEISEKSEIFDDQFSVERPDGSNFTLKIRSTKLEDSAMYFCATRTSGSQKETQYFGPGTRLLVL.

This rearrangement joins TRBV5-1 to TRBJ2-7; no clear D. Trimming cost V 1 base and J 2 bases, with 10 bases left between them. This CDR3 contains 14 residues. CDR1 and CDR2 (germline): SGHRS, YFSETQ. The CDR3 nucleotides are TGCGCCAGCAGCTTGAGCTCAACAGCCTACGAGCAGTACTTC. Its protein product is CASSLSSTAYEQYF.

The rearrangement uses TRBV6-5 and TRBJ2-7, with 9 bases fitting TRBD1. The CDR3 spans 15 residues. The J segment lost 2 bases and the V segment lost 7 bases, leaving 9 bases of the junction unmatched. Germline CDR1 and CDR2: MNHEY and SVGAGI. CDR3 residues: CASNLTGTGTYEQYF. The CDR3 nucleotides read TGTGCCAGCAACCTAACCGGGACAGGGACCTACGAGCAGTACTTC.

This rearrangement joins TRBV21-1 to TRBJ1-3; the table's D call TRBD1 went unverified against the DNA. TRBV21-1 is listed as a pseudogene. The CDR3 extends over 15 amino acids. Here the CDR3 DNA reads TGTGCCAGCTCCCCTCACAGGGTCCCTGGAAACACCATATATTTT. Its protein product is CASSPHRVPGNTIYF.

The chain carries TRBV11-2 and TRBJ1-2, with 7 bases lining up with TRBD1. J lost 7 bases, V lost 3 bases, and 17 bases had no gene match. The CDR3 spans 17 residues. CDR1 is SGHAT and CDR2 is FQNNGV in the germline V gene. In DNA, the CDR3 is TGTGCCAGCAGCTTGCCTTACAGGGGACCAGCCCCTAGTGGCTACACCTTC. Amino acids: CASSLPYRGPAPSGYTF.

This clone is deemed medium-sized (0.01 to 0.1%). The chain uses TRBV2 and TRBJ1-1; no clear D. The CDR3 has 11 amino acids. V lost 3 bases to trimming and J lost 10 bases, with 9 bases between them. Germline assignment: CDR1 SNHLY and CDR2 FYNNEI. CDR3 in DNA: TGTGCCAGCAGTGAGCTACTGAGAGCTTTCTTT. This encodes CASSELLRAFF. Using reference TRBV2 and TRBJ1-1 for the parts outside the CDR3, the full variable domain is EPEVTQTPSHQVTQMGQEVILRCVPISNHLYFYWYRQILGQKVEFLVSFYNNEISEKSEIFDDQFSVERPDGSNFTLKIRSTKLEDSAMYFCASSELLRAFFGQGTRLTVV.

This clone has just a few counts. The V call is TRBV9, the J call TRBJ1-2; 7 nucleotides line up with TRBD1. The CDR3 runs 15 residues. Germline CDR1 and CDR2: SGDLS and YYNGEE. V was pared by 3 bases and J by 8 bases, with 13 bases of the junction left unmatched. This CDR3 reads CASSAQPTGWYGYTF. CDR3 bases: TGTGCCAGCAGCGCCCAACCGACAGGGTGGTACGGCTACACCTTC.

This clone qualifies as medium-sized. The chain is built from TRBV6-1 and TRBJ1-4, with 7 bases matching TRBD1. This CDR3 comprises 13 residues. With V trimmed by 3 bases and J by 8 bases, 3 bases remained unmatched. Looked up from germline, CDR1 is MNHNS and CDR2 is SASEGT. In DNA form, the CDR3 reads TGTGCCAGCAGTGAGAGGACAGGCGAAAAACTGTTTTTT. This gives the protein CASSERTGEKLFF.

The chain combines TRBV6-4 with TRBJ2-7; weak D call: TRBD1 (5 bases). CDR3 length: 14 residues. V was cut by 6 bases and J by 3 bases, with 15 bases left in between. Germline V gene lookup returns CDR1 MRHNA and CDR2 SNTAGT. The CDR3 DNA reads as TGTGCCAGCAGCCTAAGGGGTTCACGCTACGAGCAGTACTTC. Translated, it gives CASSLRGSRYEQYF.

The V and J genes are TRBV10-3 and TRBJ2-7; the D gene is possibly TRBD2 (5 bases). Trimming took 6 bases from V and 6 from J, leaving 12 bases between them. CDR3 length: 12 amino acids. CDR1 is ENHRY, CDR2 SYGVKD, per germline. The CDR3: CAISLTSSEQYF. The CDR3 bases are TGTGCCATCAGCCTTACTAGTTCCGAGCAGTACTTC.

This clone was counted between two and nine times. The chain combines TRBV30 with TRBJ1-2; 9 bases match TRBD1. The germline CDR1 and CDR2 sequences are GTSNPN and SVGIG (reference sequence). CDR3 length equals 12 residues. Germline trimming cut 3 bases from V and 4 bases from J; bases unmatched to any gene: 0. The CDR3 sequence is CAWRQGAYGYTF. In nucleotides, the CDR3 is TGTGCCTGGAGACAGGGGGCCTATGGCTACACCTTC. Full variable domain (remainder filled in from reference TRBV30 and TRBJ1-2): SQTIHQWPATLVQPVGSPLSLECTVEGTSNPNLYWYRQAAGRGLQLLFYSVGIGQISSEVPQNLSASRPQDRQFILSSKKLLLSDSGFYLCAWRQGAYGYTFGSGTRLTVV.

This clone was observed a handful of times. This chain joins TRBV7-3 and TRBJ2-7, with 13 bases lining up with TRBD2. Germline lookup yields CDR1 SGHTA and CDR2 FQGTGA. There are 13 residues in the CDR3. The V segment lost 4 bases and the J segment 6 bases; nucleotides outside the gene matches: 0. Here the CDR3 DNA reads TGTGCCAGCAGCTGGACTAGCGGGAGCGAGCAGTACTTC. As protein: CASSWTSGSEQYF.

Judged by abundance, this clone is medium-sized. V usage is TRBV27 and J usage is TRBJ2-7; TRBD1 matches at 7 bases. Germline V gene data show CDR1 as MNHEY and CDR2 as SMNVEV (reference sequence). With V trimmed by 4 bases and J by 3 bases, 6 bases remained unmatched. The CDR3 has 14 residues. CDR3 DNA sequence: TGTGCCAGCAGTTCAAGACAGGGTCGCTACGAGCAGTACTTC. The encoded protein is CASSSRQGRYEQYF.

The chain has TRBV2 and TRBJ2-1; 7 bases match TRBD2. The J segment lost 6 bases and the V segment lost 5 bases, leaving 4 bases of the junction unmatched. CDR1 is SNHLY, CDR2 FYNNEI, per germline. This CDR3 is built from 13 residues. The CDR3 sequence is CASSYIAGNEQFF. CDR3 sequence (DNA): TGTGCCAGCAGTTACATAGCGGGCAATGAGCAGTTCTTC.

CDR3 coding DNA: TGTGCCAGCAGCTTAATGGGGACTAGGGCCCTCAGTGAGCAGTTCTTC. Translation: CASSLMGTRALSEQFF. The chain links TRBV7-3 to TRBJ2-1; 8 bases map to TRBD2. The CDR3 runs 16 residues. Losses at the gene ends were 1 base for V and 9 bases for J; bases not matched to a gene: 11. CDR1 and CDR2 (germline): SGHTA, FQGTGA.

The J gene is TRBJ2-2, the V gene TRBV7-9, with 10 bases matching TRBD1. The CDR3 extends over 17 amino acids. With 5 bases clipped from V and 7 bases from J, the junction kept 13 bases outside the gene matches. The germline gives CDR1 SEHNR, CDR2 FQNEAQ (reference sequence). CDR3 sequence (DNA): TGTGCCAGCAGCGTCTATGGGACAGGGGTTTTGAACGGGGAGCTGTTTTTT. It specifies CASSVYGTGVLNGELFF.

This clone is categorized as medium-sized. The chain uses TRBV2 and TRBJ1-4; 10 positions agree with TRBD1. The CDR3 spans 14 residues. V shed 6 bases, J shed 8 bases, and the junction held 6 bases outside the gene matches. Germline CDR1 reads SNHLY; CDR2 reads FYNNEI. The CDR3 loop is CASRGDRGREKLFF. The CDR3 nucleotides read TGTGCCAGCAGAGGTGACAGGGGGCGCGAAAAACTGTTTTTT.

The chain carries TRBV12-5 and TRBJ1-2, with D possibly being TRBD1 (6 bases). Per germline, CDR1 LGHNT and CDR2 FRNRAP. The germline V and J ends were trimmed by 1 base and 7 bases, with 10 bases remaining between them. The CDR3 has 13 residues. CDR3 amino acids: CASGLARGAGYTF. As DNA, the CDR3 is TGTGCTAGTGGTTTGGCGCGGGGGGCTGGCTACACCTTC.

The chain combines TRBV4-2 with TRBJ1-5; D perhaps matches TRBD1 (5 bases). Germline assignment: CDR1 LGHNA and CDR2 YNFKEQ. V shed 0 bases and J shed 7 bases, with 7 bases lying between them. CDR3 size: 13 residues. CDR3 protein: CASSQDRVQPQHF. The CDR3 DNA sequence: TGTGCCAGCAGCCAAGACAGGGTACAGCCCCAGCATTTT.

This clone is medium-sized by share. The chain uses TRBV28 and TRBJ1-3; a possible D gene is TRBD1 (6 bases). The CDR3 runs to 15 residues. CDR1 and CDR2 (germline): MDHEN, SYDVKM. V was clipped by 5 bases and J by 1 base, with 12 bases between them. CDR3 nucleotide sequence: TGTGCCAGCAGTAGGTGGACAGCATCTGGAAACACCATATATTTT. Translated: CASSRWTASGNTIYF.

This clone is medium-sized (0.01 to 0.1%) by share. This rearrangement joins TRBV27 to TRBJ2-7; TRBD2 matches 11 bases. From germline, CDR1 is MNHEY and CDR2 SMNVEV (reference sequence). Trimming cost V 5 bases and J 11 bases; bases outside gene matches: 17. This CDR3 is 16 amino acids long. In nucleotides, the CDR3 is TGTGCCAGCAGTCCGCAACCTCTTAGCGGGAGGGGCCGGGAGTACTTC. As protein: CASSPQPLSGRGREYF.

This clone has a handful of counts. The V call is TRBV5-1, the J call TRBJ2-7; weak D call: TRBD2 (6 bases). The CDR3 length is 16 residues. Trimming removed 1 base from V and 7 bases from J, with 21 bases in between. Germline CDR1 is SGHRS and CDR2 is YFSETQ. The CDR3 region is CASSLLLGGTTGEQYF. The CDR3 DNA is TGCGCCAGCAGCTTGCTCCTCGGGGGAACCACGGGTGAGCAGTACTTC.

J is TRBJ2-7 and V is TRBV6-1, with 9 nucleotides matching TRBD1. CDR1 is MNHNS and CDR2 is SASEGT in the germline V gene. The CDR3 has 15 residues. V lost 6 bases to trimming and J lost 6 bases; unmatched junction nucleotides: 12. The CDR3 DNA reads as TGTGCCAGCAGAACTGGGGGACAGGGCCACCTCGAGCAGTACTTC. It codes for CASRTGGQGHLEQYF.